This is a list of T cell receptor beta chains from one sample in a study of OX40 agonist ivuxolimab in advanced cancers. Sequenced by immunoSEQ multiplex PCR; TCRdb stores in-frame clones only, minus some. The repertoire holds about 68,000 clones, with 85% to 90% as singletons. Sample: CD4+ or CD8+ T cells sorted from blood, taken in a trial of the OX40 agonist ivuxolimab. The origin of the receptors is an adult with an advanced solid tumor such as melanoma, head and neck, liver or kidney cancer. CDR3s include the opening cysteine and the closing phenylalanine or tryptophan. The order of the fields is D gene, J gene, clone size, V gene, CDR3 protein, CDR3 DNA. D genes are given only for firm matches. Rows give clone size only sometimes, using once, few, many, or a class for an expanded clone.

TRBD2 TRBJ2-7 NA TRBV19 CASSPWAGGSYEQYF TGTGCCAGTAGTCCTTGGGCGGGGGGCTCCTACGAGCAGTACTTC
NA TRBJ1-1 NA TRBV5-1 CASSLDPGPMNTEAFF TGCGCCAGCAGCTTGGATCCGGGCCCGATGAACACTGAAGCTTTCTTT
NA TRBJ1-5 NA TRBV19 CASTLGGNQPQHF TGTGCCAGTACCCTAGGGGGAAATCAGCCCCAGCATTTT
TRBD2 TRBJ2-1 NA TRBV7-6 CASSPRTREEYNEQFF TGTGCCAGCAGCCCTAGGACTAGGGAAGAGTACAATGAGCAGTTCTTC
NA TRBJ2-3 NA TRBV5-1 CASSRVGDLGRDTQYF TGCGCCAGCAGCCGGGTGGGAGACTTAGGCCGCGATACGCAGTATTTT
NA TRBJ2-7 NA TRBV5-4 CASSSGLAGRYEQYF TGTGCCAGCAGCTCGGGTTTGGCCGGACGCTACGAGCAGTACTTC
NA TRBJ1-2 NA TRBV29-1 CSVEGVAGAVTGYTF TGCAGCGTTGAAGGGGTGGCGGGCGCGGTGACTGGCTACACCTTC
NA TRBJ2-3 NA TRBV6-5 CASSPSTDTQYF TGTGCCAGCAGCCCTAGCACAGATACGCAGTATTTT
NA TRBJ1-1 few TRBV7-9 CASSFGTEAFF TGTGCCAGCAGCTTTGGCACGGAAGCTTTCTTT
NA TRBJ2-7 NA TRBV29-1 CSVATGTAAYEQYF TGCAGCGTTGCTACCGGGACGGCTGCCTACGAGCAGTACTTC
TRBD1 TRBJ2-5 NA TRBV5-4 CASSFLGQGKGTQYF TGTGCCAGCAGCTTTCTAGGACAGGGGAAAGGGACCCAGTACTTC
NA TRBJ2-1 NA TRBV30 CAWSVPTWGGAGNEQFF TGTGCCTGGAGTGTACCCACATGGGGGGGGGCCGGGAATGAGCAGTTCTTC
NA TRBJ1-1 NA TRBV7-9 CASSSQGFEAFF TGTGCCAGCAGCTCGCAGGGTTTTGAAGCTTTCTTT
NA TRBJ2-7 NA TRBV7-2 CASSPGPYEQYF TGTGCCAGCAGCCCTGGGCCCTACGAGCAGTACTTC
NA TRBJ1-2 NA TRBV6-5 CASNIRQVYGYTF TGTGCCAGCAATATCCGACAGGTTTATGGCTACACCTTC
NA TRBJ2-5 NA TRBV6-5 CASSYSRETQYF TGTGCCAGCAGTTACTCGAGAGAGACCCAGTACTTC
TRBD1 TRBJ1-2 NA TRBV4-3 CASSQGTGTEGPNYGYTF TGCGCCAGCAGCCAAGGGACTGGGACAGAGGGTCCTAACTATGGCTACACCTTC